This is a list of T cell receptor beta chains from one sample in a study of T cell repertoires in cytomegalovirus infection. TCRdb reprocessed the reads with MiXCR, giving one entry per CDR3 protein. The sample has around 100,000 distinct CDR3 sequences, over 9% seen once. These TCRs are of unknown antigen specificity. The specimen was PBMCs, sequenced either directly or after in vitro stimulation (not recorded which). All receptors come from a human donor in good health (CMV status not recorded). Some clones in this sample may be carry-over from other donors' samples. CDR3s leave out the opening cysteine and the closing phenylalanine or tryptophan.

length	V	J	CDR3
10	TRBV7-9	TRBJ2-1	ASSFSGGRGI
14	TRBV11-2	TRBJ2-1	ASTEQGRVGRGEQF
12	TRBV3-1	TRBJ2-5	ASSPTRNSETQY
12	TRBV7-2	TRBJ2-3	ASSLEWGTDTQY
11	TRBV9	TRBJ1-6	ASSVDPPAALH
15	TRBV28	TRBJ2-3	ASSLFSGVASTDTQY
12	TRBV27	TRBJ1-5	ASSLIDGNQPQH
18	TRBV4-1	TRBJ2-1	ASSQAQGMVREGRYNEQF
11	TRBV30	TRBJ2-1	ASKRGPYNEQF
13	TRBV19	TRBJ2-5	ASNTGGVGGETQY
11	TRBV7-2	TRBJ2-5	ASLGGFGETQY
10	TRBV19	TRBJ1-1	ASSFGTGIAF
12	TRBV7-2	TRBJ1-1	ASSTMGRITEAF
10	TRBV12-3/TRBV12-4	TRBJ2-2	ASSLRGGELF
12	TRBV11-2	TRBJ2-1	ASSSFGSYNEQF
13	TRBV18	TRBJ1-6	ASSEGKVVGSPLH
12	TRBV4-2	TRBJ2-3	ASSKPRGTDTQY
13	TRBV7-2	TRBJ2-4	ASSSGTSGKNIQY
11	TRBV28	TRBJ1-6	ASGSSHNSPLH
11	TRBV27	TRBJ2-5	ASSDRAGETQY
12	TRBV19	TRBJ1-2	ASSAFPEKIVLA
13	TRBV12-3/TRBV12-4	TRBJ2-5	ASSKGLRGWETQY
12	TRBV7-2	TRBJ2-1	ASSLRAGNNEQF
11	TRBV19	TRBJ1-2	ASSTRTAHGYT
12	TRBV6-1	TRBJ2-1	ASSELPGSWEQF
12	TRBV7-2	TRBJ1-1	ASSPRGINTEAF
11	TRBV19	TRBJ1-3	ATSGTSGNTIY
11	TRBV30	TRBJ1-1	AWSATANTEAF
12	TRBV12-3/TRBV12-4	TRBJ1-1	ASSSARGNTEAF
11	TRBV6-5	TRBJ2-1	ASSPRVLREQF
13	TRBV24-1	TRBJ2-1	ATSGNGAGYNEQF
14	TRBV7-2	TRBJ1-1	ASSPGQGSLRTEAF
16	TRBV2	TRBJ2-3	ASSEVGRGLAKTDTQY
13	TRBV11-3	TRBJ2-1	ASSFSSDNYNEQF
14	TRBV5-4	TRBJ2-3	ASSPRAGLALDTQY
13	TRBV24-1	TRBJ2-2	ATSDPTGVTGELF
11	TRBV10-3	TRBJ1-5	AISGESDQPQH
13	TRBV7-9	TRBJ1-6	ASSSSGTGPSPLH
12	TRBV29-1	TRBJ2-5	SVEGLAGVETQY
13	TRBV5-4	TRBJ2-3	ASSLGGGPTDTQY
13	TRBV12-3/TRBV12-4	TRBJ2-2	ASSLAGPRGGELF
13	TRBV28	TRBJ1-1	ASSLWGPRSTEAF
9	TRBV5-4	TRBJ2-1	ASSARGLAV
12	TRBV7-2	TRBJ2-1	ASSLNGISNEQF
12	TRBV7-8	TRBJ1-2	ASSLYPGFYGYT
13	TRBV9	TRBJ2-2	ASSGAVGNTGELF
13	TRBV6-6	TRBJ2-5	ASSYGGGKSETQY
11	TRBV7-2	TRBJ2-1	ASSLDPPNEQF
10	TRBV7-2	TRBJ2-3	ASSPPSDTQY
13	TRBV12-3/TRBV12-4	TRBJ2-2	ASSRQGARAGELF
10	TRBV7-2	TRBJ1-2	ASSLYGGGYT
13	TRBV10-3	TRBJ1-4	AISESGDANEKLF
10	TRBV28	TRBJ2-7	ASEGNSYEQY
10	TRBV12-3/TRBV12-4	TRBJ1-2	ASSQGRRGYT
13	TRBV10-3	TRBJ1-5	AISDQGSRNQPQH
10	TRBV4-3	TRBJ2-3	ASSQETDTQY
13	TRBV6-5	TRBJ1-5	ASSYSLQFNQPQH
9	TRBV12-3/TRBV12-4	TRBJ2-3	ASTSTDTQY
14	TRBV2	TRBJ2-3	ASSEGTSGARDTQY
12	TRBV20-1	TRBJ2-1	SARARRATNEQF